This record looks at one TCR beta chain sequence and its context. The CDR3 extends over 15 amino acids. The V and J ends lost 1 base and 0 bases respectively, with 8 bases between them. The germline V gene encodes CDR1 KGHSH and CDR2 LQKENI. The source of the sample is a study of blood T cell repertoires in COVID-19. The method was immunoSEQ multiplex PCR; TCRdb's version includes in-frame clones alone and lacks a portion of them. The sample contains about 430,000 clones, 88% of which appear only once. The origin of this receptor is a woman aged 18-30 years who had been exposed to COVID-19. The rearrangement uses TRBV18 and TRBJ2-3; D unclear. The sample consisted of PBMCs or T cells enriched from blood (not recorded which). The DNA for the CDR3 is TGTGCCAGCTCACCACTAGGCGGTAGCACAGATACGCAGTATTTT. It specifies CASSPLGGSTDTQYF.